What follows are 13 T cell receptor beta chains derived from one specimen sequenced in a study of T cell repertoires and HLA-DP antigens. The method was immunoSEQ multiplex PCR; TCRdb's version includes in-frame clones alone and lacks a portion of them. The table records around 90,000 clones, roughly 86% of them present only once. No antigen has been assigned to these receptors. Sequenced sample: CD4+ T cells from PBMCs. The receptor source for this set is a man in his fifties in good health and CMV-seronegative.

On this clone: Sequence at one end of the junction differs from germline and may be a read error. The gene calls are TRBV7-7 and TRBJ2-5, with D uncertain. The CDR3 totals 13 residues. Per the germline V gene, CDR1 is SSHAT and CDR2 is FNYEAQ (reference sequence). The CDR3 nucleotides are TGTGCTAGCAGCTTATCATCGGTCGAGACCCAGTACTTC. Translated, it gives CASSLSSVETQYF.

V is TRBV30 and J is TRBJ1-1; tentatively, D is TRBD1 (5 bases). Trimming pared 3 bases from V and 0 bases from J, leaving 8 bases between. The CDR3 totals 13 residues. Germline CDR1 is GTSNPN and CDR2 is SVGIG (reference sequence). This CDR3 reads CAWRTAMNTEAFF. Written as DNA, the CDR3 is TGTGCCTGGAGGACAGCCATGAACACTGAAGCTTTCTTT.

The chain carries TRBV5-1 and TRBJ2-5; D is uncertain. Germline V gene sequence: CDR1 SGHRS, CDR2 YFSETQ. This CDR3 has 13 amino acids. Trimming left V 5 bases short and J 2 bases short, with 10 bases between. CDR3 bases: TGCGCCAGCAGTACAGTACTTCAAGAGACCCAGTACTTC. Protein: CASSTVLQETQYF.

This chain uses TRBV7-6 with TRBJ1-1; no reliable D call. The CDR3 runs to 15 residues. Germline loops: CDR1 SGHVS, CDR2 FNYEAQ. V dropped 0 bases and J dropped 2 bases, with 10 bases sitting between them. The CDR3 nucleotides are TGTGCCAGCAGCTTAGCCCGGGGTGGTAACACTGAAGCTTTCTTT. The encoded protein is CASSLARGGNTEAFF. Looking up the rest from reference TRBV7-6 and TRBJ1-1 gives the full variable domain: GAGVSQSPRYKVTKRGQDVALRCDPISGHVSLYWYRQALGQGPEFLTYFNYEAQQDKSGLPNDRFSAERPEGSISTLTIQRTEQRDSAMYRCASSLARGGNTEAFFGQGTRLTVV.

CDR3 nucleotide sequence: TGTGCCAGCAGCTTGGCAGCAAATCAGCCCCAGCATTTT. Translation: CASSLAANQPQHF. The rearrangement joins TRBV7-2 to TRBJ1-5, with D unresolved. Trimming shortened V by 3 bases and J by 4 bases, and 7 bases separated the two germline ends. The CDR3 runs to 13 residues. Germline V gene sequence: CDR1 SGHTA, CDR2 FQGNSA.

The chain is built from TRBV12-5 and TRBJ2-1, with no clear D. CDR3 size: 11 residues. V lost 2 bases to trimming and J lost 8 bases, with 4 bases between them. CDR1 and CDR2 (germline): LGHNT, FRNRAP. CDR3 nucleotides: TGTGCTAGTGGTTTGAGGGATGAGCAGTTCTTC. It translates to CASGLRDEQFF.

The rearrangement uses TRBV9 and TRBJ2-1, with 14 bases matching TRBD2. Germline values: CDR1 SGDLS, CDR2 YYNGEE. This CDR3 spans 16 amino acids. Losses at the gene ends were 3 bases for V and 6 bases for J; bases not matched to a gene: 5. The CDR3 bases are TGTGCCAGCAGCGCCCCCGGGACTAGCGGGGGCAATGAGCAGTTCTTC. Encoded protein: CASSAPGTSGGNEQFF.

The rearrangement uses TRBV12-5 and TRBJ2-7; 12 bases line up with TRBD1. The length of the CDR3 is 14 residues. The germline CDR1 and CDR2 sequences are LGHNT and FRNRAP. V dropped 6 bases and J dropped 5; count of bases not matched to a gene: 5. The DNA of the CDR3 is TGTGCTAGTGGCTCGGGACAGGGGGCCCACGAGCAGTACTTC. This translates into CASGSGQGAHEQYF.

The rearrangement joins TRBV7-2 to TRBJ2-1; D not certain. Germline lookup yields CDR1 SGHTA and CDR2 FQGNSA. V was pared by 5 bases and J by 2 bases, with 10 bases between. The CDR3 length is 14 residues. The CDR3 is CASSAGRTYNEQFF. The CDR3, as DNA: TGTGCCAGCAGCGCAGGACGGACCTACAATGAGCAGTTCTTC. Combining the CDR3 with reference TRBV7-2 and TRBJ2-1 gives the whole variable domain GAGVSQSPSNKVTEKGKDVELRCDPISGHTALYWYRQSLGQGLEFLIYFQGNSAPDKSGLPSDRFSAERTGGSVSTLTIQRTQQEDSAVYLCASSAGRTYNEQFFGPGTRLTVL.

The V and J genes are TRBV6-1 and TRBJ2-7, with TRBD2 identical over 7 bases. Germline V CDR1 and CDR2: MNHNS, SASEGT. J was trimmed by 3 bases and V by 6 bases; bases with no gene match: 8. The CDR3 has 14 residues. Written as DNA, the CDR3 is TGTGCCAGCAGGGAGAGGGGAGGGCTCTACGAGCAGTACTTC. Amino acid sequence: CASRERGGLYEQYF.

The chain is built from TRBV6-1 and TRBJ1-3, with D perhaps TRBD1 (6 bases). The germline CDR1 and CDR2 sequences are MNHNS and SASEGT. CDR3 length: 15 amino acids. Between the trimmed V and J ends, which lost 6 bases and 0 bases, there was a span of 12 bases. DNA for the CDR3: TGTGCCAGCAGATCAAGGACAGTCTCTGGAAACACCATATATTTT. Protein product: CASRSRTVSGNTIYF.

This clone was counted once. V is TRBV27 and J is TRBJ1-1; 7 positions match TRBD1. The CDR3 consists of 12 residues. V shed 8 bases, J shed 3 bases, and the junction held 3 bases outside the gene matches. The germline gives CDR1 MNHEY, CDR2 SMNVEV (reference sequence). The CDR3 sequence is CASFQGDTEAFF. CDR3 DNA: TGTGCCAGCTTTCAGGGGGACACTGAAGCTTTCTTT.

The J gene is TRBJ2-3, the V gene TRBV28; 7 bases match TRBD2. CDR1 MDHEN and CDR2 SYDVKM come from the germline V gene. V was pared by 2 bases and J by 5 bases, with 10 bases of the junction left unmatched. CDR3 length: 16 residues. The CDR3: CASSLGRAEGVDTQYF. In DNA form, the CDR3 reads TGTGCCAGCAGTTTAGGGAGGGCCGAAGGGGTAGATACGCAGTATTTT. The whole variable domain, filled in from reference TRBV28 and TRBJ2-3, reads DVKVTQSSRYLVKRTGEKVFLECVQDMDHENMFWYRQDPGLGLRLIYFSYDVKMKEKGDIPEGYSVSREKKERFSLILESASTNQTSMYLCASSLGRAEGVDTQYFGPGTRLTVL.